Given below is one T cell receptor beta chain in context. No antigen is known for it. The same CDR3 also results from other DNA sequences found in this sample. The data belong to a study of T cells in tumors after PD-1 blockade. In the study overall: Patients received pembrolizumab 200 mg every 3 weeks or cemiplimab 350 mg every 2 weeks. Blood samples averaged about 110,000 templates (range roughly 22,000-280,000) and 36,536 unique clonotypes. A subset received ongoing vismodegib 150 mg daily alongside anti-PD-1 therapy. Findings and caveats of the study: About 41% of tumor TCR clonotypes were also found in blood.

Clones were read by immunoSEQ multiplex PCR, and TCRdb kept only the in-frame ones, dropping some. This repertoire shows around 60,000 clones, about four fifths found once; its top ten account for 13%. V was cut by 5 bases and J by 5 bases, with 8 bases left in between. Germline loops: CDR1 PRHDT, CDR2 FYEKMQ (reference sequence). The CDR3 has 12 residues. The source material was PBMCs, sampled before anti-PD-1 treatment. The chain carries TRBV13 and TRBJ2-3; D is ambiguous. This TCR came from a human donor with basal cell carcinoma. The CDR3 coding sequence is TGTGCCAGCAGCCTCGCAGAAGATACGCAGTATTTT. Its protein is CASSLAEDTQYF.